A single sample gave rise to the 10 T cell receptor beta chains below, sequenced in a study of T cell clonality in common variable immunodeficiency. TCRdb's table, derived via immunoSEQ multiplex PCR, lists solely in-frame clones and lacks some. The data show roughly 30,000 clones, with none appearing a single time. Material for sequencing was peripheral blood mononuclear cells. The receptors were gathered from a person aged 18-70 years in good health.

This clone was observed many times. The CDR3 DNA, read in part, is TGCAGCGTTGCTACAACAGGGGGGGTTCCTTACGAG. This encodes CSVATTGGVPYE. The CDR3 in its entirety is CSVATTGGVPYEQYF. This chain links TRBV29-1 with TRBJ2-7, with D possibly being TRBD1 (8 bases). The read finishes 3 residues shy of the CDR3 end, and the germline J gene is used to complete it. Trimming cost V 4 bases and J 4 bases, with 20 bases left between them. The CDR3 is 15 residues long. Germline loops: CDR1 SQVTM, CDR2 ANQGSEA.

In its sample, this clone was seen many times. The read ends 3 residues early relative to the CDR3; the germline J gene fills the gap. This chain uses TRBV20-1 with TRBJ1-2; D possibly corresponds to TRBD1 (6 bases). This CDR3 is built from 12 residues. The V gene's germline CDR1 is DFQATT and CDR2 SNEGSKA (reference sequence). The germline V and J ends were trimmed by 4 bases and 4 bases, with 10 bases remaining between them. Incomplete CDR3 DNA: TGCAGTGCTACTGGACAGAGCTATGGC. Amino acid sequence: CSATGQSYG. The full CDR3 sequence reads CSATGQSYGYTF.

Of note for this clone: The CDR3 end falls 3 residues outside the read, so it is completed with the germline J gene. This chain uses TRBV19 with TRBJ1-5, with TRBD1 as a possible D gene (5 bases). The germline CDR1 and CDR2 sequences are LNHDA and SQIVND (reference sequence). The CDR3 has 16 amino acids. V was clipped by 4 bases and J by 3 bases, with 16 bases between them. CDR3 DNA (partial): TGTGCCAGTAGTACACCCTTGGGGGGGTTCAATCAGCCC. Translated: CASSTPLGGFNQP. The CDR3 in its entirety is CASSTPLGGFNQPQHF.

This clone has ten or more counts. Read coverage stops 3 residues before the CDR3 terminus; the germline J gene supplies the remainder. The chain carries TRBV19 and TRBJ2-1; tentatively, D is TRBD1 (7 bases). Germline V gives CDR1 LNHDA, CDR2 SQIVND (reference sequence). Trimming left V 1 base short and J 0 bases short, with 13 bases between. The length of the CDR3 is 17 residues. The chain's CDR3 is CASSIVGGGVSYNEQFF. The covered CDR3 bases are TGTGCCAGTAGTATAGTAGGAGGGGGCGTCTCCTACAATGAG.

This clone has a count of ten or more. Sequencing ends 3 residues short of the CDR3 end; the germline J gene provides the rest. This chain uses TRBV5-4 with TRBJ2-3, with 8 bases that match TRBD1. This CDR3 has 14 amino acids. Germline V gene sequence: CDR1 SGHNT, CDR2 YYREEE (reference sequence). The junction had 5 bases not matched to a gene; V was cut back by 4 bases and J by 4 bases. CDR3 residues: CASSLPDRADTQYF. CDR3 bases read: TGTGCCAGCAGCCTCCCGGACAGGGCAGATACG.

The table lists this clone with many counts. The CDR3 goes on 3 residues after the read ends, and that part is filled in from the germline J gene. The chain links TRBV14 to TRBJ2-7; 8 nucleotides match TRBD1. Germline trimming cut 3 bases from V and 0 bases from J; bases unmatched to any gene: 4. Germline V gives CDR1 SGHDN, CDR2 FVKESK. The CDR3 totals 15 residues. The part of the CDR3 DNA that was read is TGTGCCAGCAGCCAGGGGACAGGTCCCTCCTACGAG. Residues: CASSQGTGPSYE. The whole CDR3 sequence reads CASSQGTGPSYEQYF.

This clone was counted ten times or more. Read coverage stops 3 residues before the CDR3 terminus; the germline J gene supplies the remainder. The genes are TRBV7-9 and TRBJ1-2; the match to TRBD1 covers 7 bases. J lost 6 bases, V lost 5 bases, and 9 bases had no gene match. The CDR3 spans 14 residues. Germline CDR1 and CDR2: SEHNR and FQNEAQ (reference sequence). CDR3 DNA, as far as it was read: TGTGCCAGCAGCCCCAGGGGGTTTCGGAATGGC. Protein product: CASSPRGFRNG. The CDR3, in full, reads CASSPRGFRNGYTF. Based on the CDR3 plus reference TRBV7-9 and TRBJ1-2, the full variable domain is DTGVSQNPRHKITKRGQNVTFRCDPISEHNRLYWYRQTLGQGPEFLTYFQNEAQLEKSRLLSDRFSAERPKGSFSTLEIQRTEQGDSAMYLCASSPRGFRNGYTFGSGTRLTVV.

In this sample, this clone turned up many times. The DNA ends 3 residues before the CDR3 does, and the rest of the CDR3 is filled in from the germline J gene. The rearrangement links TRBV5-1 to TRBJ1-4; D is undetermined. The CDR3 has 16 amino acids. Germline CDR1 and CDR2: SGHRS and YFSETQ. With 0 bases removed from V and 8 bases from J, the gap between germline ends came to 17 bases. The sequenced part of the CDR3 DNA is TGCGCCAGCAGCTTGGCCGTACAAGGGTATTCGGAAAAA. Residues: CASSLAVQGYSEK. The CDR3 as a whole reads CASSLAVQGYSEKLFF.

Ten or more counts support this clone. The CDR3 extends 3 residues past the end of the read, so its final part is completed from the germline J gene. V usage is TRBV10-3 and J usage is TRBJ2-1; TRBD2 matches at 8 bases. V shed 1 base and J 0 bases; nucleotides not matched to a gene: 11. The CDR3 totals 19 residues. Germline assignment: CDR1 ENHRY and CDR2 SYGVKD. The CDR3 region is CAISEWTSRRGSSYNEQFF. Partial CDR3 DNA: TGTGCCATCAGTGAGTGGACTAGCCGCCGTGGGAGCTCCTACAATGAG.

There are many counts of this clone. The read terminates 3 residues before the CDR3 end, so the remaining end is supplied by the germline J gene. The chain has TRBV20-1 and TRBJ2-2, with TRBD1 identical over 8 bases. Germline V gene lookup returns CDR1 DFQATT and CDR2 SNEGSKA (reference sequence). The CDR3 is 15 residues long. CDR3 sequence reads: CSARENRGMGEKLFF. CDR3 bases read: TGCAGTGCTAGGGAGAACAGGGGGATGGGTGAAAAG.